One sample yielded the 28 T cell receptor beta chains listed below, sequenced in a study of monozygotic twins with inflammatory bowel disease. For each CDR3 protein, TCRdb gives one entry from its re-call of the 5' RACE reads, without DNA. Its listing shows fewer than 550,000 distinct CDR3 sequences. The sequenced sample was blood. The receptor set was obtained from a human donor with ulcerative colitis or Crohn's disease, or a healthy co-twin of an affected twin (not recorded which).

The J gene is TRBJ1-4, the V gene TRBV14. The CDR3 spans 13 residues. The germline CDR1 and CDR2 sequences are SGHDN and FVKESK. CDR3 sequence reads: CASSQGALEKLFF. The whole variable domain, remainder taken from reference TRBV14 and TRBJ1-4, is EAGVTQFPSHSVIEKGQTVTLRCDPISGHDNLYWYRRVMGKEIKFLLHFVKESKQDESGMPNNRFLAERTGGTYSTLKVQPAELEDSGVYFCASSQGALEKLFFGSGTQLSVL.

The chain joins TRBV5-1 to TRBJ2-1; TCRdb's assignment of TRBD2 cannot be checked, as there is no DNA. The CDR3 runs 16 residues. Per germline, CDR1 SGHRS and CDR2 YFSETQ. The CDR3 reads CASSRGLASSYNEQFF.

This chain uses TRBV6-2 or TRBV6-3 with TRBJ2-3. Germline assignment: CDR1 MNHEY and CDR2 SVGEGT. The CDR3 length is 11 residues. The CDR3 sequence: CASRTTDTQYF.

The rearrangement uses TRBV7-6 and TRBJ1-3. The CDR3 is made up of 16 amino acids. The germline CDR1 and CDR2 sequences are SGHVS and FNYEAQ. The CDR3 loop is CASSLTGGLAGNTIYF.

This rearrangement joins TRBV5-1 to TRBJ1-2; TCRdb gives TRBD1 as the D gene, but with no DNA this cannot be confirmed. The length of the CDR3 is 13 residues. CDR1 SGHRS and CDR2 YFSETQ come from the germline V gene. The CDR3 is CASRGAADYGYTF.

The chain's CDR3 is CASSYRTVANEKLFF. This sequence joins TRBV6-2 or TRBV6-3 and TRBJ1-4; TCRdb indicates TRBD1, and absent DNA this call remains unverified. Germline CDR1 and CDR2: MNHEY and SVGEGT. This CDR3 contains 15 residues.

The chain joins TRBV5-1 to TRBJ2-3; TCRdb picks TRBD1, but there is no DNA to check that call. Germline V gene lookup returns CDR1 SGHRS and CDR2 YFSETQ. This CDR3 has 17 amino acids. The CDR3 here is CASSLTGQGRGTDTQYF.

The chain is built from TRBV7-2 and TRBJ2-7. The CDR3 runs to 11 residues. Germline assignment: CDR1 SGHTA and CDR2 FQGNSA. The CDR3 sequence: CASSFSYEQYF.

The chain combines TRBV15 with TRBJ1-2; TCRdb returns TRBD1, unconfirmable since there is no DNA. Looked up from germline, CDR1 is LNHNV and CDR2 is YYDKDF (reference sequence). The CDR3 consists of 16 residues. The CDR3 protein is CATSRDFLDRRYGYTF.

This sequence joins TRBV18 and TRBJ2-3. The CDR3 contains 13 residues. From germline, CDR1 is KGHSH and CDR2 LQKENI. CDR3 in amino acids: CASNQLFGDTQYF.

The chain employs TRBV3-1 and TRBJ2-4; TCRdb outputs TRBD2, but without DNA this stays unchecked. Germline CDR1 and CDR2: LGHDT and YNNKEL (reference sequence). The CDR3 loop spans 17 amino acids. The CDR3 loop is CASSQEGLRLAKNIQYF.

The chain is built from TRBV6-5 and TRBJ2-7; TCRdb names TRBD2, which stays unverified in the absence of DNA. CDR1 is MNHEY and CDR2 is SVGAGI in the germline V gene. This CDR3 spans 16 amino acids. The CDR3 here is CASSYSPSGRLYEQYF.

The genes are TRBV18 and TRBJ2-5. The CDR3 extends over 14 amino acids. CDR1 and CDR2 (germline): KGHSH, LQKENI. CDR3 sequence reads: CASSPDSVYETQYF.

The CDR3 sequence: CASSLPTGSHEQYF. The chain has TRBV28 and TRBJ2-7; TCRdb indicates TRBD1, and absent DNA this call remains unverified. CDR1 and CDR2 from the germline V gene are MDHEN and SYDVKM. The CDR3 spans 14 residues.

CDR3 in amino acids: CASSFLVSEQFF. The chain is built from TRBV28 and TRBJ2-1. In germline, CDR1 is MDHEN, CDR2 SYDVKM. The CDR3 covers 12 residues.

This rearrangement joins TRBV27 to TRBJ2-1; the TRBD1 assignment by TCRdb is unverifiable without DNA. The germline V gene encodes CDR1 MNHEY and CDR2 SMNVEV (reference sequence). This CDR3 has 15 residues. The CDR3 loop reads CASSLFGNRDREQFF.

The rearrangement links TRBV28 to TRBJ2-7; TCRdb calls TRBD1, which cannot be checked without DNA. CDR1 and CDR2 from the germline V gene are MDHEN and SYDVKM. There are 17 residues in the CDR3. Here the CDR3 reads CASSLNKRTALSYEQYF.

The chain employs TRBV12-3 or TRBV12-4 and TRBJ2-7; without DNA, the TCRdb call of TRBD1 cannot be checked. The CDR3 sequence is 17 residues long. CDR3 loop: CASSLEVGGEVFNEQYF.

The chain joins TRBV9 to TRBJ2-7; absent DNA, TCRdb's TRBD1 call cannot be checked. The CDR3 has 15 amino acids. Looked up from germline, CDR1 is SGDLS and CDR2 is YYNGEE. CDR3 sequence: CASSVEGQGNHEQYF.

The chain has TRBV27 and TRBJ2-1; TCRdb reports TRBD1, a call that lacks DNA to check it against. Germline V gene lookup returns CDR1 MNHEY and CDR2 SMNVEV (reference sequence). The CDR3 runs to 13 residues. The CDR3 reads CAISTGGRDEQFF.

The chain carries TRBV3-1 and TRBJ1-6. This CDR3 region has 17 residues. CDR1 and CDR2 (germline): LGHDT, YNNKEL (reference sequence). The CDR3 loop is CASSQEHRSSYNSPLHF. The whole variable domain, filled in from reference TRBV3-1 and TRBJ1-6, reads DTAVSQTPKYLVTQMGNDKSIKCEQNLGHDTMYWYKQDSKKFLKIMFSYNNKELIINETVPNRFSPKSPDKAHLNLHINSLELGDSAVYFCASSQEHRSSYNSPLHFGNGTRLTVT.

The J gene is TRBJ2-7, the V gene TRBV6-5; TCRdb's D call, TRBD1, is unchecked because there is no DNA. Germline V gives CDR1 MNHEY, CDR2 SVGAGI. There are 15 residues in the CDR3. The CDR3 sequence is CASSYGTSGLYEQYF.

J is TRBJ2-7 and V is TRBV7-6; there is no DNA to check the TCRdb D call of TRBD2. Germline values: CDR1 SGHVS, CDR2 FNYEAQ. The CDR3 extends over 14 amino acids. CDR3 loop: CASSPGAQNYEQYF.

J is TRBJ1-5 and V is TRBV20-1. The CDR3 has 12 amino acids. Germline assignment: CDR1 DFQATT and CDR2 SNEGSKA (reference sequence). The CDR3 loop is CSAGQNNQPQHF.

This chain connects TRBV4-3 to TRBJ2-3; the TCRdb call, TRBD1, lacks DNA for checking. Germline loops: CDR1 LGHNA, CDR2 YSLEER. This CDR3 region has 16 residues. The CDR3 loop is CASSLGGARGTDTQYF.

The chain recombines TRBV10-3 with TRBJ2-7. The CDR3 contains 12 residues. Germline V gene data show CDR1 as ENHRY and CDR2 as SYGVKD. CDR3: CAISEYSYEQYF.

The CDR3 loop is CASSSWDSYEQYF. This sequence joins TRBV7-9 and TRBJ2-7. This CDR3 has 13 residues. Per the germline V gene, CDR1 is SEHNR and CDR2 is FQNEAQ (reference sequence).

This chain joins TRBV29-1 and TRBJ1-4; there is no DNA to check the TCRdb D call of TRBD1. This CDR3 region has 14 residues. The V gene's germline CDR1 is SQVTM and CDR2 ANQGSEA. The CDR3 loop reads CSVVGGATNEKLFF.